These T cell receptor beta chains were read from a single sample in a study of blood T cell repertoires in COVID-19. Sequencing used immunoSEQ multiplex PCR; TCRdb keeps in-frame clones, though not all of them. Altogether 60,000 to 75,000 clones are present, approximately 87% being singletons, with the ten largest covering 3.5% to 4%. Sequencing input: peripheral blood. These receptors were collected from a human donor in a cohort sampled during active COVID-19. Both conserved end residues are trimmed from each CDR3. A row's size may be missing; if present it is once, few, many or a size class.

size	V	J	CDR3
NA	TRBV6-2/TRBV6-3	TRBJ2-1	ASSRPPGGGAHEQF
NA	TRBV5-1	TRBJ1-6	ASSVQEGGGSPLH
NA	TRBV5-1	TRBJ2-3	ASSLGTSRNTQY
once	TRBV6-6	TRBJ2-5	ASKPTGHETQY
NA	TRBV10-3	TRBJ2-3	AISDGRGTDTQY
NA	TRBV19	TRBJ1-2	ASSIAGSYGYT
NA	TRBV7-2	TRBJ2-2	ASSLYRQTGELF
once	TRBV19	TRBJ2-5	ASGRQGLRETQY
NA	TRBV27	TRBJ2-3	ASSLGGRGRTDTQY
NA	TRBV7-2	TRBJ2-1	ASSSDRGFNEQF
NA	TRBV28	TRBJ1-3	ASRPDRSGNTIY
NA	TRBV28	TRBJ1-5	ASSSGGQPQH
NA	TRBV5-1	TRBJ2-7	ASSWDRGRPGGEQY
NA	TRBV25-1	TRBJ1-2	ASSRGMDYGYT
NA	TRBV9	TRBJ2-7	ASSLSSGISSVEQY
NA	TRBV10-2	TRBJ2-5	ASSLGGTETQY
few	TRBV9	TRBJ2-3	ASSVDERGGTQY
NA	TRBV9	TRBJ1-6	ASSPSGQGNSPLH
NA	TRBV21-1	TRBJ1-2	ASSAYDRVSYGYT
NA	TRBV5-5	TRBJ1-2	ASSLEDSFYGYT
NA	TRBV11-2	TRBJ2-2	ASSSTPWTGANTGELF
NA	TRBV20-1	TRBJ2-1	SATGLDEQF
NA	TRBV4-1	TRBJ2-7	ASSQETSILYEQY
once	TRBV18	TRBJ1-6	ASSPSTGGYGPLH
NA	TRBV6-5	TRBJ2-1	ASSPAGVGYNEQF
NA	TRBV19	TRBJ2-1	ASRDYRVAEQF
NA	TRBV4-3	TRBJ2-1	ASSQDRGLVGEQF
NA	TRBV11-2	TRBJ2-1	ASSYLAGGPDNEQF
NA	TRBV7-2	TRBJ2-7	ASSPGGKDYEQY
NA	TRBV14	TRBJ1-1	ASRGQGPEAF
NA	TRBV19	TRBJ2-7	ASSISSGGTAEQY
NA	TRBV2	TRBJ2-7	ASTRPPQTYEQY
NA	TRBV28	TRBJ2-5	ASSLFSGNRETQY
NA	TRBV6-1	TRBJ2-7	ASSEGLAGAYEQY
NA	TRBV5-4	TRBJ1-1	ASRGLGTEAF
once	TRBV7-2	TRBJ2-1	ASSLASDRNEQF
NA	TRBV19	TRBJ1-2	ASQEQQGYT
NA	TRBV13	TRBJ2-1	ASSLDLAGGPYNEQF
NA	TRBV19	TRBJ1-2	ASSIGADYGYT
NA	TRBV27	TRBJ2-3	ASSIILARGTDTQY
NA	TRBV7-2	TRBJ2-7	ASSLGREGREQY
NA	TRBV2	TRBJ2-7	ASSVGRAYEQY
NA	TRBV25-1	TRBJ1-4	ASRGGGGEKLF
NA	TRBV3-1/TRBV3-2	TRBJ2-5	ASSQGLYRELETQY
NA	TRBV7-2	TRBJ1-1	ASSRGQSHTEAF
few	TRBV7-2	TRBJ2-7	ASSLGLRGYEQY
NA	TRBV30	TRBJ1-2	AWTGLWFGYT
once	TRBV12-3/TRBV12-4	TRBJ1-2	AAAGGVNYGYT
NA	TRBV27	TRBJ1-2	ASRGQGPLEGYT